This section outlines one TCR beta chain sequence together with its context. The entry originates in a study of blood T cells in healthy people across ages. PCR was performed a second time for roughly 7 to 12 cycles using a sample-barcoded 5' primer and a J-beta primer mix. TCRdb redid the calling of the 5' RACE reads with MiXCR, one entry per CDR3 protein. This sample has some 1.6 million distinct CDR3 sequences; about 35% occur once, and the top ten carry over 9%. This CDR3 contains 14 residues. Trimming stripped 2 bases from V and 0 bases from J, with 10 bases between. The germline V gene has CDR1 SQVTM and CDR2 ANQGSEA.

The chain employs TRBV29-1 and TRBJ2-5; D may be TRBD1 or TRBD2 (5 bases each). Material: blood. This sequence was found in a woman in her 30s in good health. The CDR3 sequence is CSVERGRYQETQYF. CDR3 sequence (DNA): TGCAGCGTTGAACGGGGACGGTACCAAGAGACCCAGTACTTC.